This TCR beta chain was captured by sequencing in a study of cytomegalovirus exposure and HLA in healthy donors. A multiplex PCR was run with 60 Vbeta primers and 13 Jbeta primers. Clones were read by immunoSEQ multiplex PCR, and TCRdb kept only the in-frame ones, dropping some. The sample includes about 160,000 clones, roughly three quarters seen only once; the top ten take roughly 4.5%. The TCR was taken from a man between 18 and 35 years old in good health and CMV-seropositive. Sequencing was done on a sample of PBMCs.

CDR3 in DNA: TGTGCCAGCAGTCGAACTCCCTCTGGAAACACCATATATTTT. The encoded protein is CASSRTPSGNTIYF. V and J are TRBV28 and TRBJ1-3; D unclear. This CDR3 has 14 residues. Looked up from germline, CDR1 is MDHEN and CDR2 is SYDVKM. V lost 5 bases to trimming and J lost 0 bases, with 8 bases between them.